The next 27 T cell receptor beta chains were all read from a single sample in a study of human T cells and chemical hapten exposure. Time point indicated: pre-sensitization, week 0. As to treatment: therapeutic diphenylcyclopropenone sensitization with weekly scalp DPC. Via MiXCR, TCRdb re-called the RACE reads, giving one row per CDR3 protein. The sample lists tens of thousands of distinct CDR3 sequences, over 9.5% occurring once. Sample: whole blood, taken in connection with sensitization to the hapten diphenylcyclopropenone (DPC). These TCRs come from a man aged 25-45 years with alopecia areata. Some clones in this sample may be carry-over from other donors' samples.

Points on this clonotype: This may be a read error, as it is one base from a much larger clone. J is TRBJ2-1 and V is TRBV25-1; TRBD2 might be the D (6 bases). CDR3 length equals 12 residues. Germline CDR1 is MGHDK and CDR2 is SYGVNS. The CDR3 sequence: CVSSKLANEQFF. CDR3 sequence (DNA): TGTGTCAGCAGCAAACTAGCTAATGAGCAGTTCTTC.

This clonotype was detected only a few times. Its ends do not fully match the called genes, so a read error is possible. The rearrangement joins TRBV6-1 to TRBJ2-7; D is unresolved. CDR3 length: 13 amino acids. CDR1 and CDR2 from the germline V gene are MNHNS and SASEGT. For the CDR3, the DNA is TGTGCCAGTCACGAAGCCGGCAAGAGAGGATCCGGTTTC. As protein: CASHEAGKRGSGF.

In this sample, this clonotype turned up many times. This chain uses TRBV20-1 with TRBJ1-5, with 8 bases matching TRBD1. Germline V CDR1 and CDR2: DFQATT, SNEGSKA (reference sequence). V lost 4 bases and J lost 6; bases outside the gene matches: 5. The CDR3 runs 13 residues. The CDR3 here is CSAKQGEGQPQHF. In DNA, the CDR3 is TGCAGTGCTAAACAGGGGGAAGGTCAGCCCCAGCATTTT.

CDR3 sequence (DNA): TGTGCCAGCAGTGATGACAGGGGACGGGATCAGCCCCAGCATTTT. As protein: CASSDDRGRDQPQHF. The chain is built from TRBV2 and TRBJ1-5; TRBD1 agrees at 8 bases. CDR3 length: 15 residues. From germline, CDR1 is SNHLY and CDR2 FYNNEI. V shed 3 bases, J shed 5 bases, and the junction held 6 bases outside the gene matches.

Only a few counts were recorded for this clonotype. V and J are TRBV29-1 and TRBJ1-2, with D unclear. This CDR3 is 12 amino acids long. The V gene's germline CDR1 is SQVTM and CDR2 ANQGSEA. Trimming pared 4 bases from V and 8 bases from J, leaving 14 bases between. CDR3 loop: CSVVKGQLGYTF. Written as DNA, the CDR3 is TGCAGCGTTGTGAAAGGCCAACTGGGCTACACCTTC.

This clonotype was counted between two and nine times. The genes are TRBV11-2 and TRBJ2-5; 10 nucleotides line up with TRBD1. The CDR3 runs to 13 residues. Per germline, CDR1 SGHAT and CDR2 FQNNGV. J gave up 5 bases and V 5 bases, and 2 bases lay outside the gene matches. In DNA, the CDR3 is TGTGCCAGCAGCGGGACAGGGGTTGAGACCCAGTACTTC. Its translation is CASSGTGVETQYF.

The table lists this clonotype with many counts. The chain joins TRBV11-2 to TRBJ2-3; no firm D call. Trimming shortened V by 0 bases and J by 4 bases, and 8 bases separated the two germline ends. Per germline, CDR1 SGHAT and CDR2 FQNNGV. The CDR3 is made up of 14 amino acids. Here the CDR3 reads CASSLDLGADTQYF. The CDR3 region has the DNA TGTGCCAGCAGCTTAGATTTGGGCGCAGATACGCAGTATTTT.

This clonotype was seen more than once but under ten times. The V gene is TRBV21-1, the J gene TRBJ2-7; the DNA was not used to check the table's D call, TRBD2. TRBV21-1 is flagged as a pseudogene. The CDR3 has 14 amino acids. CDR3 nucleotides: TGTGCCAGCAGCAAAGTAAGGGAGTCCTACGAGCAGTACGTC. Translation: CASSKVRESYEQYV.

This clonotype was detected only a few times. The rearrangement joins TRBV7-9 to TRBJ1-6; 9 bases are shared with TRBD1. CDR1 is SEHNR and CDR2 is FQNEAQ in the germline V gene (reference sequence). V lost 3 bases, J lost 10 bases, and 7 bases stayed unmatched. The CDR3 is 15 residues long. The CDR3 DNA sequence: TGTGCCAGCAGCTTGGGGACAGGGTTTGAGTCACCCCTCCACTTT. It encodes CASSLGTGFESPLHF. Full variable domain (missing parts from reference TRBV7-9 and TRBJ1-6): DTGVSQNPRHKITKRGQNVTFRCDPISEHNRLYWYRQTLGQGPEFLTYFQNEAQLEKSRLLSDRFSAERPKGSFSTLEIQRTEQGDSAMYLCASSLGTGFESPLHFGNGTRLTVT.

This clonotype was seen repeatedly, ten times or more. V gene TRBV27 combines with J gene TRBJ1-5; 7 nucleotides align to TRBD1. The CDR3 length is 14 residues. With 4 bases clipped from V and 4 bases from J, the junction kept 4 bases outside the gene matches. Germline V lookup: CDR1 MNHEY, CDR2 SMNVEV (reference sequence). The CDR3 coding sequence is TGTGCCAGCAGTTCTCACAGGGGAAATCAGCCCCAGCATTTT. It specifies CASSSHRGNQPQHF.

This clonotype was detected many times. The V call is TRBV5-6, the J call TRBJ1-5; D gene uncertain. CDR1 is SGHDT and CDR2 is YYEEEE in the germline V gene. The CDR3 has 19 amino acids. V dropped 4 bases and J dropped 3 bases, with 26 bases sitting between them. The CDR3 region is CASSQGPGNDIRHNQPQHF. CDR3 coding DNA: TGTGCCAGCAGCCAAGGTCCTGGGAACGACATCCGGCACAATCAGCCCCAGCATTTT.

Only a few counts were recorded for this clonotype. DNA of the CDR3: TGTGCCACCAGGGCGGCTAAGACCGGGGAGCTGTTTTTT. It translates to CATRAAKTGELFF. The genes are TRBV24-1 and TRBJ2-2; no clear D. CDR3 size: 13 residues. V shed 7 bases and J shed 5 bases, with 10 bases lying between them. The germline V gene encodes CDR1 KGHDR and CDR2 SFDVKD.

This clonotype was seen a handful of times. V usage is TRBV28 and J usage is TRBJ1-1; D unclear. V was cut by 4 bases and J by 6 bases, with 6 bases left in between. Germline CDR1 is MDHEN and CDR2 is SYDVKM. This CDR3 is built from 11 residues. This CDR3 is CASSSFPEAFF. The CDR3 region has the DNA TGTGCCAGCAGTTCCTTCCCTGAAGCTTTCTTT.

This clonotype occurred many times. CDR3 nucleotide sequence: TGTGCCAGCAGCTTGGTCGGGAGCGCCTACGAGCAGTACGTC. It specifies CASSLVGSAYEQYV. The chain joins TRBV7-8 to TRBJ2-7; tentative D call: TRBD2 (6 bases). V shed 3 bases and J shed 2 bases, with 11 bases lying between them. CDR3 length equals 14 residues. Germline V gene data show CDR1 as SGHVS and CDR2 as FQNEAQ.

Ten or more counts support this clonotype. The chain employs TRBV10-2 and TRBJ1-6; D ambiguous. Trimming left V 6 bases short and J 7 bases short, with 16 bases between. This CDR3 is 15 amino acids long. The germline V gene encodes CDR1 WSHSY and CDR2 SAAADI. The CDR3 loop reads CASSSLDGGNSPLHF. For the CDR3, the DNA is TGCGCCAGCAGCAGCCTTGACGGAGGAAATTCACCCCTCCACTTT.

This clonotype was counted a few times. The CDR3 reads CSARTGDEQYF. The CDR3 bases are TGCAGTGCTCGGACAGGGGACGAGCAGTACTTC. The J gene is TRBJ2-7, the V gene TRBV20-1; TRBD1 matches at 9 bases. The CDR3 is 11 amino acids. Germline V gives CDR1 DFQATT, CDR2 SNEGSKA (reference sequence). J lost 5 bases, V lost 5 bases, and 1 base had no gene match.

The rearrangement joins TRBV20-1 to TRBJ1-5, with 11 bases lining up with TRBD1. V dropped 0 bases and J dropped 2; count of bases not matched to a gene: 12. The CDR3 spans 19 residues. Germline V gives CDR1 DFQATT, CDR2 SNEGSKA (reference sequence). For the CDR3, the DNA is TGCAGTGCTAGAGAGAGTAGGACAGGGGGCGGCCTAGGCAATCAGCCCCAGCATTTT. Translating gives CSARESRTGGGLGNQPQHF.

V and J are TRBV6-4 and TRBJ1-1, with D possibly TRBD1 on 5 matching bases. V gave up 6 bases and J gave up 7 bases, with 15 bases separating them. Germline V gene lookup returns CDR1 MRHNA and CDR2 SNTAGT. This CDR3 is 13 amino acids long. This CDR3 reads CASRPREGREAFF. The DNA of the CDR3 is TGTGCCAGCAGACCCAGGGAGGGCCGTGAAGCTTTCTTT.

This clonotype was recorded at least ten times. This chain uses TRBV3-1 with TRBJ1-3, with unresolved D. Trimming cost V 0 bases and J 3 bases, with 6 bases left between them. In germline, CDR1 is LGHDT, CDR2 YNNKEL (reference sequence). The CDR3 runs 14 residues. The DNA of the CDR3 is TGTGCCAGCAGCCAAGAGACCCTTGGAAACACCATATATTTT. Translation gives CASSQETLGNTIYF.

This clonotype was counted a few times. The chain links TRBV10-1 to TRBJ2-5, with 9 bases identical to TRBD1. CDR1 and CDR2 from the germline V gene are WNHNN and SYGVQD (reference sequence). The CDR3 extends over 16 amino acids. V trimming: 0 bases; J trimming: 5 bases; junction bases outside the gene matches: 7. The CDR3 loop is CASSESGTGLLETQYF. CDR3 bases: TGCGCCAGCAGTGAGTCTGGGACAGGGCTATTGGAGACCCAGTACTTC.

The V call is TRBV30, the J call TRBJ2-5; D is unresolved. The V gene lost 7 bases and the J gene lost 6 bases, with 12 bases spanning the gap. The CDR3 extends over 11 amino acids. Germline CDR1 GTSNPN, CDR2 SVGIG (reference sequence). The DNA of the CDR3 is TGTGCCTCCTCCCTCGGAAAGACCCAGTACTTC. Encoded protein: CASSLGKTQYF.

This clonotype was detected ten times or more. V usage is TRBV7-8 and J usage is TRBJ2-1; TRBD2 agrees at 8 bases. There are 17 residues in the CDR3. Germline CDR1 is SGHVS and CDR2 is FQNEAQ. V was pared by 2 bases and J by 1 base, with 7 bases of the junction left unmatched. The DNA for the CDR3 is TGTGCCAGCAGCTTATATCCCGGGAGGGGTTCCTACAATGAGCAGTTCTTC. This encodes CASSLYPGRGSYNEQFF.

With respect to this clonotype: This may come from a read error, since a much larger clone is one base off. V and J are TRBV3-1 and TRBJ2-5; D not resolved. The CDR3 is 15 amino acids. Germline V CDR1 and CDR2: LGHDT, YNNKEL (reference sequence). The CDR3 nucleotides read TGTGCCAGCGGCCAAGATCCTGGCAGACAAGAGACCCAGTACTTC. Translated, it gives CASGQDPGRQETQYF.

This chain uses TRBV6-2 or TRBV6-3 with TRBJ2-1; 9 positions agree with TRBD2. Germline V lookup: CDR1 MNHEY, CDR2 SVGEGT. The CDR3 loop spans 18 amino acids. V lost 0 bases and J lost 4; bases outside the gene matches: 10. The CDR3 DNA follows: TGTGCCAGCAGTTACTCGGGAAGAGCGGGAGGATTTTACAATGAGCAGTTCTTC. This gives the protein CASSYSGRAGGFYNEQFF.

Ten or more counts support this clonotype. The chain uses TRBV7-6 and TRBJ2-3; possible D gene TRBD1, 6 bases. V was pared by 4 bases and J by 3 bases, with 17 bases between. CDR3 size: 16 residues. Germline CDR1 reads SGHVS; CDR2 reads FNYEAQ. DNA for the CDR3: TGTGCCAGCAGCTACTCTACAGGGACCGGGACAGATACGCAGTATTTT. It yields the protein CASSYSTGTGTDTQYF.

This clonotype was seen at least ten times. This chain uses TRBV6-2 or TRBV6-3 with TRBJ1-2, with TRBD1 matching over 9 bases. The CDR3 length is 14 residues. Germline CDR1 reads MNHEY; CDR2 reads SVGEGT. After removal of 6 bases from V and 6 bases from J, the junction contained 8 bases not matched to a gene. CDR3 residues: CASRSGQGVDGYTF. The CDR3 DNA reads as TGTGCCAGCAGATCGGGACAGGGAGTGGATGGCTACACCTTC.

The sample holds a few counts of this clonotype. In nucleotides, the CDR3 is TGTGCCACCAGTGATACTAAGCACAGGGGATACTACGAGCAGTACGTC. This encodes CATSDTKHRGYYEQYV. This chain joins TRBV24-1 and TRBJ2-7; 7 nucleotides line up with TRBD1. Germline CDR1 reads KGHDR; CDR2 reads SFDVKD. Trimming cost V 3 bases and J 3 bases; bases outside gene matches: 10. This CDR3 is built from 16 residues.